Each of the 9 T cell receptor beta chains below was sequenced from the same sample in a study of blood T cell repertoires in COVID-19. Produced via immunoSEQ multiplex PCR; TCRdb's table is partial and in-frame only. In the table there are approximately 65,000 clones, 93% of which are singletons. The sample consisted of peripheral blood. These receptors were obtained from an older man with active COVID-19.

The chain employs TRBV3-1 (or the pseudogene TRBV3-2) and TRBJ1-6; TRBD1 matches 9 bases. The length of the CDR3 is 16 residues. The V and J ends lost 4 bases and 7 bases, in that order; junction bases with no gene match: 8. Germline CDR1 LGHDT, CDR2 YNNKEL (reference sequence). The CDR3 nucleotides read TGTGCCAGCAGCCCGACCGGACAGGGGTGGAATTCACCCCTCCACTTT. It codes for CASSPTGQGWNSPLHF.

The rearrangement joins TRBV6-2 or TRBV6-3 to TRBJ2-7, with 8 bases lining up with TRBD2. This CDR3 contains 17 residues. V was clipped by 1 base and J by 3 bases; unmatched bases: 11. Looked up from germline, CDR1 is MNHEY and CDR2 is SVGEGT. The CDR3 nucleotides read TGTGCCAGCAGTTACTTGACCTCCGGGACTAGTGACTACGAGCAGTACTTC. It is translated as CASSYLTSGTSDYEQYF.

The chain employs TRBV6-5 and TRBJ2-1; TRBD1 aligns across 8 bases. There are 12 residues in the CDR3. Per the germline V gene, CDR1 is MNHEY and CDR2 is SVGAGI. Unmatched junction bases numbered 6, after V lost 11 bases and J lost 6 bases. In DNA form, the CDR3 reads TGTGCCTCCAGGACAGGGTTCAATGAGCAGTTCTTC. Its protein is CASRTGFNEQFF.

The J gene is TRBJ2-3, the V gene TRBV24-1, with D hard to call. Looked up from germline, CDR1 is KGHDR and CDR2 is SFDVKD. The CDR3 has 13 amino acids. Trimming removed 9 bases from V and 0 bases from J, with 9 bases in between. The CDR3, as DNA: TGTGCCACCGCTCCCACTAGCACAGATACGCAGTATTTT. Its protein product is CATAPTSTDTQYF.

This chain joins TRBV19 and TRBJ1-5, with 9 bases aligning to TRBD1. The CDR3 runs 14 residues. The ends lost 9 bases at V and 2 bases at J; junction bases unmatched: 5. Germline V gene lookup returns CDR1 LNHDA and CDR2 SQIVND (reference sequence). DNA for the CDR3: TGTGCCAGCCAACAGGGGGCTGGCAATCAGCCCCAGCATTTT. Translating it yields CASQQGAGNQPQHF. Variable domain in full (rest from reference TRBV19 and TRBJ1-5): DGGITQSPKYLFRKEGQNVTLSCEQNLNHDAMYWYRQDPGQGLRLIYYSQIVNDFQKGDIAEGYSVSREKKESFPLTVTSAQKNPTAFYLCASQQGAGNQPQHFGDGTRLSIL.

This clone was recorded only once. The CDR3: CASSLAAVSYEQYV. In DNA form, the CDR3 reads TGTGCCAGCAGCTTAGCCGCGGTCTCCTACGAGCAGTACGTC. V usage is TRBV11-2 and J usage is TRBJ2-7, with D unresolved. Germline V lookup: CDR1 SGHAT, CDR2 FQNNGV. The CDR3 is 14 amino acids. Between the trimmed V and J ends, which lost 1 base and 0 bases, there was a span of 7 bases.

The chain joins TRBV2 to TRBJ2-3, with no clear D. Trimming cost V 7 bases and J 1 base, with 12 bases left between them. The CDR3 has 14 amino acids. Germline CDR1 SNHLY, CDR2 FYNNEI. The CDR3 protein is CASMVLLGTDTQYF. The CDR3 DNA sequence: TGTGCCAGCATGGTGCTGCTAGGCACAGATACGCAGTATTTT.

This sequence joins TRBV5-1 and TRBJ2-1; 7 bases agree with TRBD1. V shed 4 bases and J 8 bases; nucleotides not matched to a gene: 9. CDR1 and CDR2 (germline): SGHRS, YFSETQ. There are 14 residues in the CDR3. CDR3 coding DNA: TGCGCCAGCAGCACGGGACAGTCGTTCGATGAGCAGTTCTTC. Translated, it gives CASSTGQSFDEQFF.

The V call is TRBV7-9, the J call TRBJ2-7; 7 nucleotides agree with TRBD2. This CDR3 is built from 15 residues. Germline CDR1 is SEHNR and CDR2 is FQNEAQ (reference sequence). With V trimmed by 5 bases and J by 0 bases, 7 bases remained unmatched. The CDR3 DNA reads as TGTGCCAGCAGCCCTGGTGGGGGGGTCTCCTACGAGCAGTACTTC. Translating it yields CASSPGGGVSYEQYF.